The T cell receptor beta chain described here comes from a study of quantifying T cell responses using KT2 cells. Study-wide context: cDNA was made from DNase-treated RNA using alpha and beta constant primers. The second PCR ran as a qPCR until a predetermined fluorescence threshold was reached.

An oligo carrying a UMI was ligated to the cDNA 3' end. The first PCR ran about 4 cycles with an equimolar RC1.1 and RC1.2 beta primer mix. Starting with the second PCR, alpha and beta TCR chains went through separate processing. MiXCR, run by TCRdb on the UMI-ligation and nested PCR reads, gives a single entry per CDR3 protein. Counted here are about 30,000 distinct CDR3 sequences, 6% to 9.5% occurring once; the ten biggest clones make up 15% to 18%. Comments on this clonotype: Its antigen remains unknown.

KT2, a clone with a known TCR, was spiked into unfractionated PBMC. Findings and caveats of the study: KT2 sequence counts showed saturation when very many KT2 cells were spiked in.

Sequencing was done on a sample of PBMCs spiked with cells of the T cell clone KT2. This receptor was obtained from a human donor.

The CDR3 here is CSVGVVAQETQYF. In nucleotides, the CDR3 is TGCAGCGTTGGAGTGGTGGCCCAAGAGACCCAGTACTTC. The rearrangement links TRBV29-1 to TRBJ2-5; the D is unclear. Trimming took 4 bases from V and 1 from J, leaving 10 bases between them. The CDR3 sequence is 13 residues long. Germline V gives CDR1 SQVTM, CDR2 ANQGSEA. Full variable domain (remainder filled in from reference TRBV29-1 and TRBJ2-5): SAVISQKPSRDICQRGTSLTIQCQVDSQVTMMFWYRQQPGQSLTLIATANQGSEATYESGFVIDKFPISRPNLTFSTLTVSNMSPEDSSIYLCSVGVVAQETQYFGPGTRLLVL.